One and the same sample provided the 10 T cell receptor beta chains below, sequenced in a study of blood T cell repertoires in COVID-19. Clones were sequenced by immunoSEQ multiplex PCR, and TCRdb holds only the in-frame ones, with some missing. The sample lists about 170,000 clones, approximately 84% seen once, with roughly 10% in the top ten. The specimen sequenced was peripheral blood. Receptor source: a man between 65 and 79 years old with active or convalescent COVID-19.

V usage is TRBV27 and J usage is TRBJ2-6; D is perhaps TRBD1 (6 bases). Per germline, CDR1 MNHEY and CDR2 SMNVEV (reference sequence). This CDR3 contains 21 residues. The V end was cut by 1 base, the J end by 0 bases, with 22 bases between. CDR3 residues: CASSLFGRGPTWASGANVLTF. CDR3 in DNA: TGTGCCAGCAGTTTATTTGGCAGGGGCCCCACTTGGGCCTCTGGGGCCAACGTCCTGACTTTC. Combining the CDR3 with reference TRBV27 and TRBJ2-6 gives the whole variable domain EAQVTQNPRYLITVTGKKLTVTCSQNMNHEYMSWYRQDPGLGLRQIYYSMNVEVTDKGDVPEGYKVSRKEKRNFPLILESPSPNQTSLYFCASSLFGRGPTWASGANVLTFGAGSRLTVL.

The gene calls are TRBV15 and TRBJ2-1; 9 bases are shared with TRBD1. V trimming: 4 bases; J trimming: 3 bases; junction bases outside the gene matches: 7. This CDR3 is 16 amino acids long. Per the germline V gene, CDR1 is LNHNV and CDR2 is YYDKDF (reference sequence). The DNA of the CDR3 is TGTGCCACCAGCAACGGAGGACAGGGGCGCTACAATGAGCAGTTCTTC. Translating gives CATSNGGQGRYNEQFF. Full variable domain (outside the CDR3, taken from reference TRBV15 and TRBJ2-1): DAMVIQNPRYQVTQFGKPVTLSCSQTLNHNVMYWYQQKSSQAPKLLFHYYDKDFNNEADTPDNFQSRRPNTSFCFLDIRSPGLGDTAMYLCATSNGGQGRYNEQFFGPGTRLTVL.

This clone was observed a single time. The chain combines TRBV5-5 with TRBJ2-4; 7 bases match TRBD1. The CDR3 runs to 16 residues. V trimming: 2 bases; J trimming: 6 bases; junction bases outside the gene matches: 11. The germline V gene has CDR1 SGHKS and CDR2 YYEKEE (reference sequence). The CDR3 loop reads CASSFDVGGVRNIQYF. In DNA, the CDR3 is TGTGCCAGCAGCTTCGACGTAGGGGGCGTGCGAAACATTCAGTACTTC.

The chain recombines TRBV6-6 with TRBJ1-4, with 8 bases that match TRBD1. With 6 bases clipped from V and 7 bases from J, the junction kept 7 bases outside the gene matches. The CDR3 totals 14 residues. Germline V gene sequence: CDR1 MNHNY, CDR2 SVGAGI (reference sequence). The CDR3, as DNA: TGTGCCAGCAGCAGGGACAGGCGGGGTGAAAAACTGTTTTTT. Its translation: CASSRDRRGEKLFF.

The CDR3 spells CASSQEPSGLAGALRREQYF. The CDR3, as DNA: TGCGCCAGCAGCCAAGAGCCCTCGGGGCTAGCGGGAGCCCTTAGGCGGGAGCAGTACTTC. V usage is TRBV4-1 and J usage is TRBJ2-7; 10 bases match TRBD2. This CDR3 is 20 amino acids long. Germline lookup yields CDR1 MGHRA and CDR2 YSYEKL. J was trimmed by 7 bases and V by 0 bases; bases with no gene match: 21.

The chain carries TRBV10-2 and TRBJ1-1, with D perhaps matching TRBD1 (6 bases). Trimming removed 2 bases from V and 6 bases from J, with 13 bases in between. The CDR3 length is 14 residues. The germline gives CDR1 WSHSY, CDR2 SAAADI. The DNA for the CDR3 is TGCGCCAGCAGTGAGGGCCAGGGGTTGGCTGAAGCTTTCTTT. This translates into CASSEGQGLAEAFF.

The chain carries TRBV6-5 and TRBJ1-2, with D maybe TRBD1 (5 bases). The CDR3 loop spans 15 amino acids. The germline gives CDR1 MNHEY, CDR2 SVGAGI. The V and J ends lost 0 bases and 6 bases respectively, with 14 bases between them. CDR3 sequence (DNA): TGTGCCAGCAGTTACTCGCCGCAGGGAGGCGATGGCTACACCTTC. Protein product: CASSYSPQGGDGYTF.

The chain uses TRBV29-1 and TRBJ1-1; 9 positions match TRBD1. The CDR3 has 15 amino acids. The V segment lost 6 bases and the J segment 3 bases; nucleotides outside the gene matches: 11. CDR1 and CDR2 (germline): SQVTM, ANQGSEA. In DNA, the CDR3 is TGCAGCGTGGAGGGGCGGAACAGGGGGCACACTGAAGCTTTCTTT. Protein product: CSVEGRNRGHTEAFF.

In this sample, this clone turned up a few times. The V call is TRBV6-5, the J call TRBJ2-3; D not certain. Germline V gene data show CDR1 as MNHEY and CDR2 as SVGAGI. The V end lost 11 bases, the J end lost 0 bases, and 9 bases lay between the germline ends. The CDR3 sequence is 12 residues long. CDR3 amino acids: CALGTSTDTQYF. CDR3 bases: TGTGCCTTGGGCACGAGCACAGATACGCAGTATTTT.

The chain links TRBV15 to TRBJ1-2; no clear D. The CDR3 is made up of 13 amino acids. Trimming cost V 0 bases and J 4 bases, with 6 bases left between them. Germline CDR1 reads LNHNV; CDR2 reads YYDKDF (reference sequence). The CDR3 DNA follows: TGTGCCACCAGCAGAGATCGGGGCTATGGCTACACCTTC. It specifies CATSRDRGYGYTF. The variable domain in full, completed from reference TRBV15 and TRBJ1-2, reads DAMVIQNPRYQVTQFGKPVTLSCSQTLNHNVMYWYQQKSSQAPKLLFHYYDKDFNNEADTPDNFQSRRPNTSFCFLDIRSPGLGDTAMYLCATSRDRGYGYTFGSGTRLTVV.